Each of the 10 T cell receptor beta chains below was sequenced from the same sample in a study of T cells in localized non-small cell lung cancer. Profiled with immunoSEQ multiplex PCR; TCRdb holds only in-frame clones, not every one. The sample carries some 2,200 clones, approximately 40% recorded once. The input for sequencing was lung tumor tissue, taken before any cancer treatment. Source of these receptors: a male donor aged 60 or older with stage II squamous cell lung carcinoma.

The table lists this clone with a few counts. This chain uses TRBV6-8 with TRBJ1-1; no reliable D call. The CDR3 sequence is 13 residues long. CDR1 MNHGY and CDR2 SAAAGT come from the germline V gene. V lost 10 bases and J lost 1, with 13 bases in between. CDR3 sequence: CAIRTDQNTEAFF. The CDR3 DNA reads as TGTGCCATCAGGACCGACCAGAACACTGAAGCTTTCTTT.

On this clone itself: At one end, the junction sequence differs from germline, possibly due to a read error. The chain employs TRBV11-3 and TRBJ1-1; 8 bases align to TRBD1. Germline-derived CDR1 and CDR2 are SGHNT and YENEEA. The CDR3 has 18 amino acids. The CDR3, as DNA: TGTGTCAGCAGCTCAACCACCGCGACAGGGGAGATAAGGTCTGAAGCTTTCTTT. This sequence encodes CVSSSTTATGEIRSEAFF.

The chain couples TRBV28 to TRBJ1-2, with D perhaps TRBD1 (5 bases). V lost 3 bases, J lost 8 bases, and 19 bases lay in between. This CDR3 region has 15 residues. CDR1 MDHEN and CDR2 SYDVKM come from the germline V gene. The CDR3 sequence: CASSFPGVHWEGYTF. In DNA form, the CDR3 reads TGTGCCAGCAGTTTTCCGGGGGTGCATTGGGAGGGCTACACCTTC.

V usage is TRBV29-1 and J usage is TRBJ1-1; D is perhaps TRBD1 (6 bases). This CDR3 spans 12 amino acids. The V gene lost 6 bases and the J gene lost 1 base, with 9 bases spanning the gap. CDR1 and CDR2 from the germline V gene are SQVTM and ANQGSEA. The chain's CDR3 is CSVGGGNTEAFF. In DNA form, the CDR3 reads TGCAGCGTGGGAGGGGGGAACACTGAAGCTTTCTTT.

The gene calls are TRBV30 and TRBJ1-5, with no clear D. Germline lookup yields CDR1 GTSNPN and CDR2 SVGIG (reference sequence). The CDR3 runs 16 residues. Trimming shortened V by 1 base and J by 0 bases, and 13 bases separated the two germline ends. This CDR3 is CAWSALGGYSNQPQHF. In DNA, the CDR3 is TGTGCCTGGAGTGCTCTAGGCGGTTATAGCAATCAGCCCCAGCATTTT.

The chain joins TRBV28 to TRBJ1-5; weak D call: TRBD1 (6 bases). The germline V gene has CDR1 MDHEN and CDR2 SYDVKM. Trimming removed 5 bases from V and 1 base from J, with 12 bases in between. This CDR3 region has 15 residues. The CDR3 DNA reads TGTGCCAGCAGTCCCCTCAGGGGAAGCAATCAGCCCCAGCATTTT. It yields the protein CASSPLRGSNQPQHF. The complete variable domain, with remaining parts taken from reference TRBV28 and TRBJ1-5, reads DVKVTQSSRYLVKRTGEKVFLECVQDMDHENMFWYRQDPGLGLRLIYFSYDVKMKEKGDIPEGYSVSREKKERFSLILESASTNQTSMYLCASSPLRGSNQPQHFGDGTRLSIL.

This clone was seen a handful of times. As DNA, the CDR3 is TGTGCCAGCAGTAATGAACCCTCCTACGAGCAGTACTTC. Translation gives CASSNEPSYEQYF. This rearrangement joins TRBV6-8 to TRBJ2-7; unclear D gene. The CDR3 spans 13 residues. Germline V lookup: CDR1 MNHGY, CDR2 SAAAGT. Trimming shortened V by 5 bases and J by 0 bases, and 8 bases separated the two germline ends.

This chain uses TRBV28 with TRBJ1-1; 7 nucleotides line up with TRBD1. This CDR3 contains 16 residues. Germline CDR1 reads MDHEN; CDR2 reads SYDVKM. The trim removed 6 bases at V and 5 bases at J, leaving 15 bases unmatched. Here the CDR3 reads CASSPHRQGSGTEAFF. DNA of the CDR3: TGTGCCAGCAGCCCGCATCGACAGGGATCGGGGACTGAAGCTTTCTTT. The full variable domain, rest sourced from reference TRBV28 and TRBJ1-1, is DVKVTQSSRYLVKRTGEKVFLECVQDMDHENMFWYRQDPGLGLRLIYFSYDVKMKEKGDIPEGYSVSREKKERFSLILESASTNQTSMYLCASSPHRQGSGTEAFFGQGTRLTVV.

V and J are TRBV6-8 and TRBJ1-1, with D hard to call. Trimming took 7 bases from V and 1 from J, leaving 10 bases between them. The CDR3 is 13 amino acids. The V gene's germline CDR1 is MNHGY and CDR2 SAAAGT. The CDR3, as DNA: TGTGCCAGCATTCGGACTGAGAACACTGAAGCTTTCTTT. Protein: CASIRTENTEAFF.

This clone is labeled as large (0.1 to 1%). CDR3 sequence (DNA): TGTGCCAGTAGTGAGACTGGCCCCAACGAGCAGTACTTC. Protein sequence: CASSETGPNEQYF. V is TRBV19 and J is TRBJ2-7; no clear D gene. The CDR3 contains 13 residues. Germline CDR1 LNHDA, CDR2 SQIVND (reference sequence). Trimming cost V 5 bases and J 5 bases, with 13 bases left between them.